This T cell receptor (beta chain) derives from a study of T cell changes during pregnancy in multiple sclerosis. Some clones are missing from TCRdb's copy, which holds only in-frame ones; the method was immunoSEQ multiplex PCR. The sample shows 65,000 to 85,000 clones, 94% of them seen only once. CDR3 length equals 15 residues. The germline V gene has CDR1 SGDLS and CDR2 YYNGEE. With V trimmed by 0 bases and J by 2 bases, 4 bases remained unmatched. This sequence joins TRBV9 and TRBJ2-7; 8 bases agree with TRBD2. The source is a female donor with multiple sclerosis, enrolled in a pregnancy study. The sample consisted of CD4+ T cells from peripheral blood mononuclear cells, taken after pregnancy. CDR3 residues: CASSVEPGRAYEQYF. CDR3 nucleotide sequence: TGTGCCAGCAGCGTAGAGCCCGGGAGGGCCTACGAGCAGTACTTC.